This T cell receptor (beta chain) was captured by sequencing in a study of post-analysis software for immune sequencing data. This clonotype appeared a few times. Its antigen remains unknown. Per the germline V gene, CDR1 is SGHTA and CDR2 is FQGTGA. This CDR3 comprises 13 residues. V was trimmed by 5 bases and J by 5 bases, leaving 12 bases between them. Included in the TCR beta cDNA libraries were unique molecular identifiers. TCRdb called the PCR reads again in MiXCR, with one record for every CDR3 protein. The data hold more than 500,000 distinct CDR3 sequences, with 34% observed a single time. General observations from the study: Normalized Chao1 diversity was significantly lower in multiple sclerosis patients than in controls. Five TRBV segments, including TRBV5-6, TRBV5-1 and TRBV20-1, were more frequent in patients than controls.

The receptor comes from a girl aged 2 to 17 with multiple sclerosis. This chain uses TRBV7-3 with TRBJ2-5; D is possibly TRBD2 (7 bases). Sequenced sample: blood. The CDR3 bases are TGTGCCAGCAGCCCGGGGGGCCTGGAGACCCAGTACTTC. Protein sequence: CASSPGGLETQYF.